This TCR beta chain was observed in a study of shared clonotypes between healthy human individuals. Findings and caveats of the study: Measured sharing among donors was expected to vary with sequencing depth.

With regard to this clone: Its antigen is unidentified.

V lost 3 bases and J lost 0, with 6 bases in between. The length of the CDR3 is 14 residues. Germline V gives CDR1 MDHEN, CDR2 SYDVKM. Each sorted subset replicate got 200 ng genomic DNA, 25,000 to 35,000 genomes. As processed by the authors: With immunoSEQ giving junction-only sequences and no quality scores, filtering differed. Sequencing used immunoSEQ multiplex PCR; TCRdb keeps in-frame clones, though not all of them. V and J calls and clone size are copied from that table; D and trimming were computed from the DNA. The repertoire includes about 340,000 clones, less than 75% of them detected once, and roughly a tenth sits in the top ten.

The sequence was collected from a man aged 25 to 40 in good health. The chain combines TRBV28 with TRBJ1-5; D gene unclear. The sequenced material came from memory CD4+ T cells sorted from blood. Subset specified: CD45RA-negative fraction. CDR3 region: CASSLSYSNQPQHF. The CDR3 DNA follows: TGTGCCAGCAGTTTGAGTTATAGCAATCAGCCCCAGCATTTT.